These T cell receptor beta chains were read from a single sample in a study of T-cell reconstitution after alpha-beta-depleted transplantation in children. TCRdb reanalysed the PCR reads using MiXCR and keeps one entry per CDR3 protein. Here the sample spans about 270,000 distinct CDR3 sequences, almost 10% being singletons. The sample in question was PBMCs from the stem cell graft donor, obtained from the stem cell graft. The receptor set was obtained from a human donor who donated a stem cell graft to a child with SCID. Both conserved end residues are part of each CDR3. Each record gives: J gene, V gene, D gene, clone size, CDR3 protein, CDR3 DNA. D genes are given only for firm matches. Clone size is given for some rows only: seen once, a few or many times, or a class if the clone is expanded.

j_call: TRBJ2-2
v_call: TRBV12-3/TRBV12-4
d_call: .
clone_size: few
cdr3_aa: CASSKPPPGELFF
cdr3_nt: TGTGCCAGCAGCAAACCCCCCCCCGGGGAGCTGTTTTTT

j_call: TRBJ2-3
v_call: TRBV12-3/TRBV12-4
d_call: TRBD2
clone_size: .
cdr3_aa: CASSPGGVLDTQYF
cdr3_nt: TGTGCCAGCAGCCCCGGGGGGGTGTTGGATACGCAGTATTTT

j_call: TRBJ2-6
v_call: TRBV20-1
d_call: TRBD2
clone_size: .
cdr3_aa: CSARGPGGLVSGANVLTF
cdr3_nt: TGCAGTGCTAGAGGCCCGGGGGGGCTGGTTTCTGGGGCCAACGTCCTGACTTTC

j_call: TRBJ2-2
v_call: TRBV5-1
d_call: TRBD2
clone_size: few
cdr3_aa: CASSSDGLAGFGGELFF
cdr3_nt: TGCGCCAGCAGCTCTGACGGACTAGCGGGGTTCGGCGGGGAGCTGTTTTTT

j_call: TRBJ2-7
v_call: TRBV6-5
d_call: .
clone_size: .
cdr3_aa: CASRYVGGGEYEQYF
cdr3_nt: TGTGCCAGCAGATACGTAGGGGGGGGGGAATACGAGCAGTACTTC

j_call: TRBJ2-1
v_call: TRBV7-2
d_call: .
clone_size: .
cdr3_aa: CASSLRGWNEQFF
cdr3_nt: TGTGCCAGCAGCTTAAGGGGGTGGAATGAGCAGTTCTTC

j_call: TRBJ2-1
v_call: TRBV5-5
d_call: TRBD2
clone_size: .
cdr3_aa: CASSLIATSGYNEQFF
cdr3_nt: TGTGCCAGCAGCTTGATCGCGACTAGCGGCTACAATGAGCAGTTCTTC

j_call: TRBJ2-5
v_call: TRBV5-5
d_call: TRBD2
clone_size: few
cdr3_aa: CASSLALAERYQETQYF
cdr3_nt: TGTGCCAGCAGCTTGGCCCTAGCGGAGAGGTACCAAGAGACCCAGTACTTC

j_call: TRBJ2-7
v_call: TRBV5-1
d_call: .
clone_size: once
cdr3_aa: CASSEGLWAEQYF
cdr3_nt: TGCGCCAGCAGCGAAGGGCTTTGGGCCGAGCAGTACTTC

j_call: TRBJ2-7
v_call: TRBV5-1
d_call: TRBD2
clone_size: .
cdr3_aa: CASGTGDYSYEQYF
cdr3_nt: TGCGCCAGCGGGACCGGGGACTACTCCTACGAGCAGTACTTC

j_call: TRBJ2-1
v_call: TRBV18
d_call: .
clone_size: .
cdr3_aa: CASAGSDEQFF
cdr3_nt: TGTGCCAGCGCGGGGTCTGATGAGCAGTTCTTC

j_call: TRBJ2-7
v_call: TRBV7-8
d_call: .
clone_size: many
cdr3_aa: CASSNQGGPYEQYF
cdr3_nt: TGTGCCAGCAGCAATCAGGGGGGTCCCTACGAGCAGTACTTC

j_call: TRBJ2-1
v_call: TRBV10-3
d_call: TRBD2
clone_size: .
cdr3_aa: CAISTTSGGHSYNEQFF
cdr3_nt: TGTGCCATCTCTACAACTAGCGGGGGACACTCCTACAATGAGCAGTTCTTC

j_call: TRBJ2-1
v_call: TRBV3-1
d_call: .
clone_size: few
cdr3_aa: CASSQPTWTPEQFF
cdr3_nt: TGTGCCAGCAGCCAACCAACCTGGACACCTGAGCAGTTCTTC

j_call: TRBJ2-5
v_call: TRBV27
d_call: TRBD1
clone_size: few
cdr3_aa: CASSFGGGTGYQETQYF
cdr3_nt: TGTGCCAGCAGTTTTGGAGGAGGGACAGGGTATCAAGAGACCCAGTACTTC

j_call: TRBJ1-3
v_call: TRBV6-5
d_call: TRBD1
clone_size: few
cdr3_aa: CASSSRQGANAIYF
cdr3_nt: TGTGCCAGCAGTTCAAGACAGGGTGCTAATGCCATATATTTT

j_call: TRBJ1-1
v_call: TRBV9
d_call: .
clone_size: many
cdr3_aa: CASSVSTGALAEAFF
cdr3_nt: TGTGCCAGCAGCGTCTCCACCGGGGCCCTCGCTGAAGCTTTCTTT

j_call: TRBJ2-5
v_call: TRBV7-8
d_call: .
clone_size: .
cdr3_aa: CASSHRQGETQYF
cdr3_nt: TGTGCCAGCAGCCATAGGCAGGGGGAGACCCAGTACTTC

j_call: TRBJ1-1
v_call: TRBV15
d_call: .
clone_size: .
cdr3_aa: CATARGSGATEAFF
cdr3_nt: TGTGCCACCGCCCGCGGATCAGGGGCAACTGAAGCTTTCTTT

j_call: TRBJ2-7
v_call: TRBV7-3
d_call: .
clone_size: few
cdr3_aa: CASSLTYDPAYEQYF
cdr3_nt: TGTGCCAGCAGCTTAACGTACGACCCCGCCTACGAGCAGTACTTC

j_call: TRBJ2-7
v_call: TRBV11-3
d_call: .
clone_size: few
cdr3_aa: CASSLGSGSEQYF
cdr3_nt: TGTGCCAGCAGCTTAGGATCCGGCTCCGAGCAGTACTTC

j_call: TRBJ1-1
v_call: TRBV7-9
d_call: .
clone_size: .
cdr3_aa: CASSLWPGLNTEAFF
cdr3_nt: TGTGCCAGCAGCTTATGGCCAGGCCTGAACACTGAAGCTTTCTTT

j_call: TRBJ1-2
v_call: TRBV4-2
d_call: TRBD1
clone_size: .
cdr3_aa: CASSPGQGMEGNYGYTF
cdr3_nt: TGTGCCAGCAGCCCGGGACAGGGTATGGAGGGTAACTATGGCTACACCTTC

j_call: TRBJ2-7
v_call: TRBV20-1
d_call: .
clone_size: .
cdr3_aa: CSAEETYSYEQYF
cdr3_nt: TGCAGTGCTGAGGAGACTTACTCCTACGAGCAGTACTTC

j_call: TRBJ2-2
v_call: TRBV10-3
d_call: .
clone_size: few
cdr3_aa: CAISEGHKFTGELFF
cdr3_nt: TGTGCCATCAGTGAGGGACACAAGTTCACCGGGGAGCTGTTTTTT

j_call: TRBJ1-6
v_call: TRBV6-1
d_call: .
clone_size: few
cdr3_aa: CASSELHNSPLHF
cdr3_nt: TGTGCCAGCAGTGAATTGCACAATTCACCCCTCCACTTT

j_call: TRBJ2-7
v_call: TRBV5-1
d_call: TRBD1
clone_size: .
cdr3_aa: CASSPDRGLSYEQYF
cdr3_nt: TGCGCCAGCAGCCCGGACAGGGGCCTCTCCTACGAGCAGTACTTC

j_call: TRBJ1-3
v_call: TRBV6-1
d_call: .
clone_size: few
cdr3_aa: CASRPTTLRSGNTIYF
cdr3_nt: TGTGCCAGCAGGCCGACGACTCTTCGCTCTGGAAACACCATATATTTT

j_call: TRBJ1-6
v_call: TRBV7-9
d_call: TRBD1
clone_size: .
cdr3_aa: CASSFAGQYNSPLHF
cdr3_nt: TGTGCCAGCAGCTTTGCGGGACAGTATAATTCACCCCTCCACTTT

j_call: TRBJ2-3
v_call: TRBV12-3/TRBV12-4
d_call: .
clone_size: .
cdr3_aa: CASSPAGVGGDTQYF
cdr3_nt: TGTGCCAGCAGTCCCGCCGGGGTGGGCGGAGATACGCAGTATTTT

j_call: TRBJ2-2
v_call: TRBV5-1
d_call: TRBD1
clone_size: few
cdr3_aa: CASSLEGGYTGELFF
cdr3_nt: TGCGCCAGCAGCTTGGAAGGGGGCTACACCGGGGAGCTGTTTTTT

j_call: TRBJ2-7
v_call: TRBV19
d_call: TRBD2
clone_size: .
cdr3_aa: CASSIYGLDEQYF
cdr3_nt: TGTGCCAGTAGTATCTACGGACTAGACGAGCAGTACTTC

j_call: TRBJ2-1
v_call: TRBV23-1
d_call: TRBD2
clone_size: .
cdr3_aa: CASSHPRPSGGIDEQFF
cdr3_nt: TGCGCCAGCAGTCATCCCCGGCCTAGCGGGGGGATTGATGAGCAGTTCTTC